The table lists the clone carrying this T cell receptor (beta chain) with a few counts. TCR beta CDR3 regions were amplified from RNA transcripts. Initially, a first-round RT-PCR of the TCR CDR3 employed the HTBI primer set. TCRdb processed the multiplex PCR reads anew with MiXCR; each CDR3 protein has one entry. This table holds roughly 500,000 distinct CDR3 sequences, approximately 48% found once. The CDR3 contains 12 residues. V lost 7 bases, J lost 5 bases, and 6 bases stayed unmatched. From germline, CDR1 is SQVTM and CDR2 ANQGSEA. The record originates from a study of T cells in Graves' hyperthyroidism and ophthalmopathy.

Input material: peripheral blood or thyroid tissue (not recorded which). V and J are TRBV29-1 and TRBJ2-5; TRBD1 matches at 8 bases. The sequence was collected from an adult woman with Graves' disease, either hyperthyroidism or ophthalmopathy (not recorded which). This chain's CDR3 is CSGRTGTETQYF. DNA of the CDR3: TGCAGCGGACGGACAGGGACGGAGACCCAGTACTTC.